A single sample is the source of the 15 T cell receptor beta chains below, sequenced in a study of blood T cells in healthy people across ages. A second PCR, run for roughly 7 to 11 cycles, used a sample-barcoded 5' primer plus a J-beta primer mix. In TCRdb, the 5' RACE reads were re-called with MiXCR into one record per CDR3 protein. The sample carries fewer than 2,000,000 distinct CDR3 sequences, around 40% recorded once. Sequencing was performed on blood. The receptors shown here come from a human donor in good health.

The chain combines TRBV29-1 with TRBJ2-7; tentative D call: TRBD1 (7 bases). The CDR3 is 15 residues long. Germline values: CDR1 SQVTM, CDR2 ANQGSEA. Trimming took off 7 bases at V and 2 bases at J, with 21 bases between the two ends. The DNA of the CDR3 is TGCAGCGCTCGGGGGACGGGACAGTTCACCTACGAGCAGTACTTC. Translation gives CSARGTGQFTYEQYF.

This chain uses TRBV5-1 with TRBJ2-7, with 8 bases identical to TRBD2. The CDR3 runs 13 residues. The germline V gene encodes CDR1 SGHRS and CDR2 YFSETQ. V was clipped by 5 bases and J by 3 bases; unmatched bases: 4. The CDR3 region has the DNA TGCGCCAGCAGGAGACTAGCGAGCTACGAGCAGTACTTC. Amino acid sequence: CASRRLASYEQYF.

The CDR3 nucleotides are TGTGCCAGCAGCGCCGGGACAAACTACAATGAGCAGTTCTTC. This codes for CASSAGTNYNEQFF. The chain couples TRBV9 to TRBJ2-1; possible D gene TRBD1, 6 bases. This CDR3 is built from 14 residues. Germline V gives CDR1 SGDLS, CDR2 YYNGEE. V lost 3 bases and J 3 bases, leaving 10 bases between the germline ends.

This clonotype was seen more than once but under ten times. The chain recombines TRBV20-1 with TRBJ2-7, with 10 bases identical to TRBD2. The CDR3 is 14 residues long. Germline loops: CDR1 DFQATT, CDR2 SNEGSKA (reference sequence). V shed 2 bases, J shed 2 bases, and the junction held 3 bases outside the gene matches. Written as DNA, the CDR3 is TGCAGTGCTAGACAGCGGGGGGGGACCTACGAGCAGTACTTC. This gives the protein CSARQRGGTYEQYF.

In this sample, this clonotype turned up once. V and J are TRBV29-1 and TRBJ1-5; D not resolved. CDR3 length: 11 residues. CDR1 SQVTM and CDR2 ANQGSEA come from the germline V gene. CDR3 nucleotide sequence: TGCCGCGCCCACGCGGCTCAGCCCCAGCATTTT. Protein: CRAHAAQPQHF.

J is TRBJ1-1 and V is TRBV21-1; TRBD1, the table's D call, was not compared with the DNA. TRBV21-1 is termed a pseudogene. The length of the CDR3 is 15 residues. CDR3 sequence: CASSSSPDGRTGAFF. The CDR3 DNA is TGTGCCAGCAGTTCATCCCCGGACGGGCGCACTGGAGCTTTCTTT.

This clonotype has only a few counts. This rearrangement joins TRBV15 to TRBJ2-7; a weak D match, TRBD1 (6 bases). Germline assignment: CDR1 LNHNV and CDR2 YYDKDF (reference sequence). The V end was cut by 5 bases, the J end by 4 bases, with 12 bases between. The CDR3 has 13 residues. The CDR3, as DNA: TGTGCCACCAGCTACAGGGTAGGGTACGAGCAGTACTTC. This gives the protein CATSYRVGYEQYF. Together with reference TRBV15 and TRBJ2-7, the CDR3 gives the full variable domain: DAMVIQNPRYQVTQFGKPVTLSCSQTLNHNVMYWYQQKSSQAPKLLFHYYDKDFNNEADTPDNFQSRRPNTSFCFLDIRSPGLGDTAMYLCATSYRVGYEQYFGPGTRLTVT.

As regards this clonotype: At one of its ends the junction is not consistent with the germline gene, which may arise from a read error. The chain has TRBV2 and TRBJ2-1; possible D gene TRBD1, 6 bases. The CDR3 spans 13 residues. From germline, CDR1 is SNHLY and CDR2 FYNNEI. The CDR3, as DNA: TGTGCCAAACACTCAGTAGGGGACAATGAGCGGTTCTTC. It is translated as CAKHSVGDNERFF.

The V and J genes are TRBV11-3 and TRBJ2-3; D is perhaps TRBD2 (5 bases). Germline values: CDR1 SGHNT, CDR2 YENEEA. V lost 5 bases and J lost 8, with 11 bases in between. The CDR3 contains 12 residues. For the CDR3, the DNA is TGTGCCAGCAGCCGAACTAGGTCTACGCAGTATTTT. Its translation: CASSRTRSTQYF.

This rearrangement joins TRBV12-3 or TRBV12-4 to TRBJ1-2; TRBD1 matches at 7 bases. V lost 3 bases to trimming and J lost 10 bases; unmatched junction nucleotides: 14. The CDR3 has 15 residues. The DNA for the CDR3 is TGTGCCAGCAGTTTGAGCGGACGGACAGGATCGGACTACACCTTC. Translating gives CASSLSGRTGSDYTF.

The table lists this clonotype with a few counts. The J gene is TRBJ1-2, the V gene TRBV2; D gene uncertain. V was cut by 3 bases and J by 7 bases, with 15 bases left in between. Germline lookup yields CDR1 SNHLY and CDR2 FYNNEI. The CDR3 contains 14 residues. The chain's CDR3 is CASSEEGLVSGYTF. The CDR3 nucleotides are TGTGCCAGCAGTGAGGAGGGATTAGTGTCTGGCTACACCTTC. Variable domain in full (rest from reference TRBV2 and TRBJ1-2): EPEVTQTPSHQVTQMGQEVILRCVPISNHLYFYWYRQILGQKVEFLVSFYNNEISEKSEIFDDQFSVERPDGSNFTLKIRSTKLEDSAMYFCASSEEGLVSGYTFGSGTRLTVV.

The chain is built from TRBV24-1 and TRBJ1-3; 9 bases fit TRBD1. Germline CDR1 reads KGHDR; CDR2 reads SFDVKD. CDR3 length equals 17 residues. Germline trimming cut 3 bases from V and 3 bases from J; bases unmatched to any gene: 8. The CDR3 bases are TGTGCCACCAGTGATCGAACCGGGACAGGGATTGGAAACACCATATATTTT. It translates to CATSDRTGTGIGNTIYF.

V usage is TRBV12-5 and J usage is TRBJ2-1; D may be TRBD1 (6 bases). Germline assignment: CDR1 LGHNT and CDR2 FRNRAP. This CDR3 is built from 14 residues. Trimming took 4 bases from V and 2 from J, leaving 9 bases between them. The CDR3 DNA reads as TGTGCTAGTGGTTCGGGGACAACCTACAATGAGCAGTTCTTC. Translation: CASGSGTTYNEQFF.

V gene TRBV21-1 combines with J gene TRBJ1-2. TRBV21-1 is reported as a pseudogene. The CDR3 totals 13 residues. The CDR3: CASSADSGYGYTF. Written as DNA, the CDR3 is TGTGCCAGCAGCGCCGACTCGGGCTATGGCTACACCTTC.

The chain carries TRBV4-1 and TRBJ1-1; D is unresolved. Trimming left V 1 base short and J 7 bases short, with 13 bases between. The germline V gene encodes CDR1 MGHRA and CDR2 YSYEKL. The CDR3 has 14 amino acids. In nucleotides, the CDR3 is TGCGCCAGCAGCCAAGGGGTGGGCAGACTTGAAGCTTTCTTT. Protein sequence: CASSQGVGRLEAFF.